This is a list of T cell receptor beta chains from one sample in a study of shared clonotypes between healthy human individuals. Profiled with immunoSEQ multiplex PCR; TCRdb holds only in-frame clones, not every one. In the table there are over 400,000 clones, approximately 95% of which are singletons. Sequencing input: naive CD4+ T cells sorted from blood. These TCRs come from a woman in her 30s in good health. CDR3s include the opening cysteine and the closing phenylalanine or tryptophan. D genes are given only for firm matches. A clone size is listed for some rows: how often the clone was seen (once, few, many), or a class if it is expanded.

>TRBD2|TRBV28|NA|TRBJ2-7
TGTGCCAGCAGTACCTCCTCGGGGGGGGACTACGAGCAGTACTTC
CASSTSSGGDYEQYF
>TRBD1|TRBV2|NA|TRBJ1-5
TGTGCCAGCAGTCTTCGGACAGGGACTCAGCCCCAGCATTTT
CASSLRTGTQPQHF
>TRBD2|TRBV6-1|NA|TRBJ2-7
TGTGCCAGCAGTGAATGGCTAGCGGGGGCCCCTGACCAGCAGTACTTC
CASSEWLAGAPDQQYF
>TRBD2|TRBV2|NA|TRBJ2-5
TGTGCCAGCAGGGTACTGACTAGCGGGAGGATCCAAGAGACCCAGTACTTC
CASRVLTSGRIQETQYF
>NA|TRBV5-4|NA|TRBJ2-5
TGTGCCAGCAGCCCCCCCGGGACTGAGGGGGAGACCCAGTACTTC
CASSPPGTEGETQYF
>TRBD1|TRBV12-5|NA|TRBJ1-2
TGTGCTAGTGACCAACCTGACAGGGGGGGATTTAACTATGGCTACACCTTC
CASDQPDRGGFNYGYTF
>NA|TRBV7-2|NA|TRBJ2-3
TGTGCCAGCAGCTTAAACGCCAATACGCAGTATTTT
CASSLNANTQYF
>TRBD2|TRBV18|NA|TRBJ2-1
TGTGCCAGCTCACCGATGACTAGCGGGAGATACAATGAGCAGTTCTTC
CASSPMTSGRYNEQFF
>NA|TRBV27|NA|TRBJ1-1
TGTGCCAGCAAATCCACAGGGTACACTGAAGCTTTCTTT
CASKSTGYTEAFF
>NA|TRBV2|NA|TRBJ1-3
TGTGCCATCCAGGGTCGACTCTCTGGAAACACCATATATTTT
CAIQGRLSGNTIYF
>TRBD1|TRBV5-1|once|TRBJ2-7
TGCGCCAGCAGCCCCTCCGGGACAGGGGCCTCCTACGAGCAGTACTTC
CASSPSGTGASYEQYF
>TRBD2|TRBV28|NA|TRBJ2-1
TGTGCCATCGCCGGGACTAGCGGTAGCAATGAGCAGTTCTTC
CAIAGTSGSNEQFF
>NA|TRBV19|once|TRBJ2-2
TGTGCCAGTAGTGCCCTGATCCCCGGGGAGCTGTTTTTT
CASSALIPGELFF
>TRBD1|TRBV2|NA|TRBJ1-5
TGTGCCAGCAGGGACAGGGGATCCACGGATAGCAATCAGCCCCAGCATTTT
CASRDRGSTDSNQPQHF
>TRBD2|TRBV4-2|NA|TRBJ2-1
TGTGCCAGCAGCCAAGTCGGGGTAGCGGGAGGGCGATTGAATGAGCAGTTCTTC
CASSQVGVAGGRLNEQFF
>NA|TRBV4-2|NA|TRBJ2-5
TGTGCCAGCAGCCAAGTGGGGAAGGAAGAGACCCAGTACTTC
CASSQVGKEETQYF
>NA|TRBV19|once|TRBJ1-4
TGTGCCAGTAGTACAGGGTTTGGACTGTTTTTT
CASSTGFGLFF
>TRBD1|TRBV28|NA|TRBJ2-7
TGTGCCACCCACGGACAGGGCCGAGGGGGCGAGCAGTACTTC
CATHGQGRGGEQYF
>TRBD1|TRBV30|NA|TRBJ2-7
TGTGCCTGGAGTGACTGGGACAGGAACTACGAGCAGTACTTC
CAWSDWDRNYEQYF
>TRBD2|TRBV28|NA|TRBJ2-3
TGTGCCAGCAGTCCGGGACTACGCACAGATACGCAGTATTTT
CASSPGLRTDTQYF
>TRBD2|TRBV7-7|NA|TRBJ2-3
TGTGCCAGCAGCTCACTAGCGGGAGCAGACACAGATACGCAGTATTTT
CASSSLAGADTDTQYF
>TRBD2|TRBV29-1|NA|TRBJ2-5
TGCAGCGTGCGCCAGCTAGCGGGACCCCAAGAGACCCAGTACTTC
CSVRQLAGPQETQYF
>TRBD1|TRBV7-2|NA|TRBJ2-7
TGTGCCAGCAGCTTCTTGGGACAGGGGTACGAGCAGTACTTC
CASSFLGQGYEQYF
>NA|TRBV11-2|NA|TRBJ2-7
TGTGCCAGCAGCTTAGACCCGCTTTACGAGCAGTACTTC
CASSLDPLYEQYF
>NA|TRBV21-1|NA|TRBJ2-1
TGTGCCAGCAGCGCCCTTTTTAGCGGGATGATGACCTACAATGAGCAGTTCTTC
CASSALFSGMMTYNEQFF
>TRBD2|TRBV4-1|once|TRBJ2-1
TGCGCCAGCAGCCAAGGGAGCGGGAGGCGGAATGAGCAGTTCTTC
CASSQGSGRRNEQFF
>NA|TRBV6-5|NA|TRBJ2-5
TGTGCCAGCAGTTACTCGGGGGTTCGGGAGACCCAGTACTTC
CASSYSGVRETQYF
>NA|TRBV19|NA|TRBJ2-7
TGTGCCGGGAAAAATTCTTACCGGCTCCACTACGAGCAGTACTTC
CAGKNSYRLHYEQYF
>NA|TRBV6-6|NA|TRBJ2-7
TGTGCCAGCAGTTATTCTCGGCCTGGGGGCTCCTACGAGCAGTACTTC
CASSYSRPGGSYEQYF
>TRBD2|TRBV5-4|NA|TRBJ2-5
TGTGCCAGCAGCGTCCCGTCTAGCGGTGAAGCGGCCCAGTACTTC
CASSVPSSGEAAQYF
>NA|TRBV18|NA|TRBJ2-7
TGTGCCAGCTCACCGGTGGGTGGCTACGAGCAGTACTTC
CASSPVGGYEQYF
>NA|TRBV4-1|NA|TRBJ2-1
TGCGCCAGCGGGGGGGGCGCGAATGAGCAGTTCTTC
CASGGGANEQFF
>TRBD1|TRBV28|NA|TRBJ2-7
TGTGCCAGCAGTCCGCGGGGGACAGGGGGTTTCAAGCAGTACTTC
CASSPRGTGGFKQYF
>TRBD2|TRBV18|NA|TRBJ2-5
TGTGCCAGCTCACCGAGAGTTAGCGGGAAACAGACCCAGTACTTC
CASSPRVSGKQTQYF
>NA|TRBV2|NA|TRBJ1-2
TGTGCCAGCAGTGTAAAAGGAGGGGCAGACGGCTACACCTTC
CASSVKGGADGYTF
>NA|TRBV10-3|NA|TRBJ2-1
TGTGCCATCAATAATCAGGGGGAGGTTGAGCAGTTCTTC
CAINNQGEVEQFF
>NA|TRBV11-2|NA|TRBJ1-1
TGTGCCAGCAGCCACGCAGGGAGATTGTCTGAAGCTTTCTTT
CASSHAGRLSEAFF
>TRBD1|TRBV6-1|NA|TRBJ1-1
TGTGCCAGCAGTGCTAGACCGGGACAGGCAGTGAACACTGAAGCTTTCTTT
CASSARPGQAVNTEAFF
>TRBD2|TRBV28|NA|TRBJ2-1
TGTGCCAGCAGTTTAGGGGGGACTAGATTCCCAAGTGAGCAGTTCTTC
CASSLGGTRFPSEQFF
>TRBD1|TRBV18|once|TRBJ2-7
TGTGCCAGCTCACCATCGTCCGGGACAGGGACCTCCTACGAGCAGTACTTC
CASSPSSGTGTSYEQYF
>TRBD1|TRBV28|NA|TRBJ2-3
TGTGCCAGCAGTTTATACACCGGGACAGGGAGGGCCACAGATACGCAGTATTTT
CASSLYTGTGRATDTQYF
>NA|TRBV18|NA|TRBJ2-3
TGTGCCAGCTCACCGAGGTCGGACAGCACAGATACGCAGTATTTT
CASSPRSDSTDTQYF
>NA|TRBV11-3|NA|TRBJ2-1
TGTGCCAGCAGCTCGGGGACCTACAATGAGCAGTTCTTC
CASSSGTYNEQFF
>TRBD2|TRBV5-4|NA|TRBJ2-7
TGTGCCAGCAGCTTGGATCTAGCGGGAACCTACGAGCAGTACTTC
CASSLDLAGTYEQYF
>NA|TRBV12-5|once|TRBJ2-1
TGTGCTAGTGGTTTTGGAAATGAGCAGTTCTTC
CASGFGNEQFF
>NA|TRBV27|NA|TRBJ1-3
TGTGCCAGCAGTCCCCGACAGTCTACTGGAAACACCATATATTTT
CASSPRQSTGNTIYF
>NA|TRBV6-6|once|TRBJ2-7
TGTGCCAGCAGTTACCCCGACGGGCCCAAGTACTTC
CASSYPDGPKYF
>TRBD2|TRBV19|NA|TRBJ2-3
TGTGCCAGTAACAACGGACTAGCGGGGTCCACAGATACGCAGTATTTT
CASNNGLAGSTDTQYF
>NA|TRBV19|NA|TRBJ1-2
TGTGCCAGTAGGACAGCCTCTAACTATGGCTACACCTTC
CASRTASNYGYTF
>NA|TRBV21-1|NA|TRBJ2-7
TGTGCCAGCAGCAAAACGACTAGCGGGAGCAACGAGCAGTACTTC
CASSKTTSGSNEQYF
>TRBD1|TRBV28|NA|TRBJ2-5
TGTGCCAGCAGTTCCCCCCCGGGACAGGGGGTTGAGCAGACCCAGTACTTC
CASSSPPGQGVEQTQYF
>NA|TRBV29-1|NA|TRBJ2-1
TGCAGCGTTGACTTCGGGCCTTATTGGGAGCAGTTCTTC
CSVDFGPYWEQFF